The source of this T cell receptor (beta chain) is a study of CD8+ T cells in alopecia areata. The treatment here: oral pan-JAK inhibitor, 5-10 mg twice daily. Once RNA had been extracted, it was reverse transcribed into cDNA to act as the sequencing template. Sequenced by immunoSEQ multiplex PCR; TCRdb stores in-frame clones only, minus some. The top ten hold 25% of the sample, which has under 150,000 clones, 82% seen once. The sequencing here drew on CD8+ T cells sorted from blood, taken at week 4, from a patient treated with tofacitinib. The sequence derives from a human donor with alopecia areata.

The CDR3 is CASSWEGNEQFF. In DNA form, the CDR3 reads TGCGCCAGCAGCTGGGAGGGAAATGAGCAGTTCTTC. V gene TRBV5-1 combines with J gene TRBJ2-1, with 7 bases lining up with TRBD2. The length of the CDR3 is 12 residues. Germline trimming cut 3 bases from V and 7 bases from J; bases unmatched to any gene: 1. CDR1 is SGHRS and CDR2 is YFSETQ in the germline V gene.